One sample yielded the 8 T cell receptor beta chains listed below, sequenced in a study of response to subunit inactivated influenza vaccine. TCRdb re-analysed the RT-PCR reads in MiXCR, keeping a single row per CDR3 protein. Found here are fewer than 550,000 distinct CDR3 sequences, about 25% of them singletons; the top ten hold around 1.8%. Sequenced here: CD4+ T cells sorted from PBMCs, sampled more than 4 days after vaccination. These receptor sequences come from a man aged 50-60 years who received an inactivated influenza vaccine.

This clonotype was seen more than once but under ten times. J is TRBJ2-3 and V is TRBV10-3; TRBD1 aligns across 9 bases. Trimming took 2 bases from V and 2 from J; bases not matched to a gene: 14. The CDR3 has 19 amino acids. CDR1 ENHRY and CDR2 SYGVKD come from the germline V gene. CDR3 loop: CAISETTGGRRVVTDTQYF. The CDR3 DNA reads TGTGCCATCAGTGAGACGACAGGGGGGCGGCGGGTTGTCACAGATACGCAGTATTTT.

The chain's CDR3 is CASSQELAGAQYF. The CDR3 nucleotides read TGTGCCAGCAGCCAAGAGCTGGCGGGGGCGCAGTATTTT. V usage is TRBV4-2 and J usage is TRBJ2-3, with 7 bases matching TRBD2. The length of the CDR3 is 13 residues. Trimming took 0 bases from V and 10 from J; bases not matched to a gene: 4. Germline V CDR1 and CDR2: LGHNA, YNFKEQ.

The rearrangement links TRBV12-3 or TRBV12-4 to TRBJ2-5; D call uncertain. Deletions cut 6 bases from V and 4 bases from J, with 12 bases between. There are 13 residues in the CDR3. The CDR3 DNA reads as TGTGCCAGCAGCCGAAACTCGGGAGAGACCCAGTACTTC. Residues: CASSRNSGETQYF.

The CDR3 bases are TGTGCCAGCAATAAGGATAATTCACCCCTCCACTTT. This encodes CASNKDNSPLHF. V usage is TRBV6-2 or TRBV6-3 and J usage is TRBJ1-6; D gene unclear. The CDR3 sequence is 12 residues long. Trimming took off 7 bases at V and 5 bases at J, with 6 bases between the two ends. From germline, CDR1 is MNHEY and CDR2 SVGEGT.

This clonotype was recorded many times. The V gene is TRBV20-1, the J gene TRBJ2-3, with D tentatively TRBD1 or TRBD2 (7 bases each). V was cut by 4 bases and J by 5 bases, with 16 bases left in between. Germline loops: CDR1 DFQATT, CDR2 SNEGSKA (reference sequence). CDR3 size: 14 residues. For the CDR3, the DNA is TGCAGTGCTACGCCAGGGGGGGCGGAAGATACGCAGTATTTT. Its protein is CSATPGGAEDTQYF.

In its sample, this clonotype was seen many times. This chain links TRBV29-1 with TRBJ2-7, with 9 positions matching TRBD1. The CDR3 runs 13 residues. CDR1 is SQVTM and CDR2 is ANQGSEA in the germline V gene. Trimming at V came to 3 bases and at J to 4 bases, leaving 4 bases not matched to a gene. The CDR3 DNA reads TGCAGCGTTGAGTCGGGACAGGGTTACGAGCAGTACTTC. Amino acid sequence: CSVESGQGYEQYF.

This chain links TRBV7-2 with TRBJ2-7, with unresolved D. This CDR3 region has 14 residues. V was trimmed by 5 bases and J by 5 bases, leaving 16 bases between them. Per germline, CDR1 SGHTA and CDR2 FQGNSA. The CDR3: CASSAATELHEQYF. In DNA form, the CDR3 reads TGTGCCAGCAGCGCAGCCACCGAGCTCCACGAGCAGTACTTC. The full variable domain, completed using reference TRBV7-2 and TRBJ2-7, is GAGVSQSPSNKVTEKGKDVELRCDPISGHTALYWYRQSLGQGLEFLIYFQGNSAPDKSGLPSDRFSAERTGGSVSTLTIQRTQQEDSAVYLCASSAATELHEQYFGPGTRLTVT.

The CDR3 nucleotides are TGCAGTGCTACCCAGAGATTCGGGAGAATCCAAGAGACCCAGTACTTC. The encoded protein is CSATQRFGRIQETQYF. This chain links TRBV20-1 with TRBJ2-5; possible D gene TRBD2, 6 bases. V was trimmed by 4 bases and J by 1 base, leaving 19 bases between them. Germline CDR1 reads DFQATT; CDR2 reads SNEGSKA (reference sequence). The CDR3 is 16 residues long.